The 15 T cell receptor beta chains below all came from one sample that was sequenced in a study of blood T cell repertoires in COVID-19. TCRdb keeps only in-frame clones here, not all; method: immunoSEQ multiplex PCR. The data contain approximately 100,000 clones, 80% to 90% of them singletons. What was sequenced was peripheral blood. The receptors shown here come from a human donor in a cohort sampled during active COVID-19.

Written as DNA, the CDR3 is TGTGCCAGCACCGCGGAGGGGTATACGCAGTATTTT. Residues: CASTAEGYTQYF. The chain links TRBV7-8 to TRBJ2-3; the D gene is possibly TRBD2 (6 bases). The germline CDR1 and CDR2 sequences are SGHVS and FQNEAQ. V was cut by 7 bases and J by 7 bases, with 12 bases left in between. The CDR3 is 12 amino acids. The full variable domain, rest sourced from reference TRBV7-8 and TRBJ2-3, is GAGVSQSPRYKVAKRGQDVALRCDPISGHVSLFWYQQALGQGPEFLTYFQNEAQLDKSGLPSDRFFAERPEGSVSTLKIQRTQQEDSAVYLCASTAEGYTQYFGPGTRLTVL.

The chain uses TRBV7-8 and TRBJ2-7, with 8 positions matching TRBD2. Germline loops: CDR1 SGHVS, CDR2 FQNEAQ. J was trimmed by 0 bases and V by 2 bases; bases with no gene match: 6. This CDR3 comprises 16 residues. CDR3 sequence (DNA): TGTGCCAGCAGCTTAAATAGCGGGGAATTCTCCTACGAGCAGTACTTC. It is translated as CASSLNSGEFSYEQYF.

The V call is TRBV30, the J call TRBJ1-2; D uncertain. This CDR3 comprises 13 residues. Between the trimmed V and J ends, which lost 3 bases and 4 bases, there was a span of 12 bases. Germline CDR1 GTSNPN, CDR2 SVGIG (reference sequence). The CDR3 nucleotides are TGTGCCTGGAGCCCCGCAGATTTCTATGGCTACACCTTC. Amino acids: CAWSPADFYGYTF.

V is TRBV3-1 (or the pseudogene TRBV3-2) and J is TRBJ2-5, with a tentative D call TRBD1 (7 bases). The CDR3 spans 14 residues. CDR1 and CDR2 from the germline V gene are LGHDT and YNNKEL (reference sequence). Trimming took 4 bases from V and 7 from J, leaving 16 bases between them. The CDR3 bases are TGTGCCAGCAGCCCCAAGAGGGGGCGGGGGACCCAGTACTTC. It yields the protein CASSPKRGRGTQYF.

The CDR3 spells CASSLQGLSNQPQHF. The CDR3 DNA follows: TGTGCCAGCAGCCTACAGGGTCTGAGCAATCAGCCCCAGCATTTT. V and J are TRBV6-6 and TRBJ1-5; possibly TRBD1 for D (6 bases). The ends were cut back, 6 bases at V and 1 base at J, with 13 bases in the middle. This CDR3 has 15 amino acids. The germline CDR1 and CDR2 sequences are MNHNY and SVGAGI (reference sequence).

This chain connects TRBV29-1 to TRBJ1-2; the D is unclear. The CDR3 is 12 residues long. Germline CDR1 SQVTM, CDR2 ANQGSEA. The ends were cut back, 2 bases at V and 6 bases at J, with 10 bases in the middle. This CDR3 reads CSVEWGVHGYTF. Written as DNA, the CDR3 is TGCAGCGTTGAATGGGGAGTACATGGCTACACCTTC. Full variable domain (outside the CDR3, taken from reference TRBV29-1 and TRBJ1-2): SAVISQKPSRDICQRGTSLTIQCQVDSQVTMMFWYRQQPGQSLTLIATANQGSEATYESGFVIDKFPISRPNLTFSTLTVSNMSPEDSSIYLCSVEWGVHGYTFGSGTRLTVV.

CDR3 nucleotide sequence: TGTGCCTGGAGTGCGTGGAGCGATCAGCCCCAGCATTTT. This translates into CAWSAWSDQPQHF. The chain employs TRBV30 and TRBJ1-5; no clear D gene. V lost 1 base and J lost 5, with 9 bases in between. Germline CDR1 is GTSNPN and CDR2 is SVGIG (reference sequence). The CDR3 runs to 13 residues. The variable domain in full, completed from reference TRBV30 and TRBJ1-5, reads SQTIHQWPATLVQPVGSPLSLECTVEGTSNPNLYWYRQAAGRGLQLLFYSVGIGQISSEVPQNLSASRPQDRQFILSSKKLLLSDSGFYLCAWSAWSDQPQHFGDGTRLSIL.

This chain joins TRBV6-4 and TRBJ2-2, with D perhaps matching TRBD1 (6 bases). The CDR3 spans 14 residues. The V and J ends lost 6 bases and 2 bases respectively, with 10 bases between them. Germline assignment: CDR1 MRHNA and CDR2 SNTAGT. CDR3 residues: CASRRTENTGELFF. The CDR3 region has the DNA TGTGCCAGCAGGAGGACAGAAAACACCGGGGAGCTGTTTTTT.

Remarks on this clone: The same CDR3 can be traced to other DNA sequences in this sample. V gene TRBV5-1 combines with J gene TRBJ1-5; 9 bases map to TRBD1. V trimming: 1 base; J trimming: 5 bases; junction bases outside the gene matches: 1. The CDR3 has 14 residues. Germline loops: CDR1 SGHRS, CDR2 YFSETQ. The CDR3 loop is CASSLTGGYQPQHF. The CDR3 DNA sequence: TGCGCCAGCAGCTTGACAGGGGGCTATCAGCCCCAGCATTTT.

The genes are TRBV12-3 or TRBV12-4 and TRBJ1-1; D is uncertain. The V and J ends lost 3 bases and 3 bases respectively, with 8 bases between them. CDR3 length: 13 amino acids. In nucleotides, the CDR3 is TGTGCCAGCAGTTTCGGGGATCACACTGAAGCTTTCTTT. This gives the protein CASSFGDHTEAFF.

This chain connects TRBV10-1 to TRBJ2-1; 8 nucleotides match TRBD2. The CDR3 covers 12 residues. From germline, CDR1 is WNHNN and CDR2 SYGVQD (reference sequence). V was clipped by 2 bases and J by 14 bases; unmatched bases: 5. The CDR3 protein is CASSEPGTRKFF. CDR3 nucleotides: TGCGCCAGCAGTGAGCCAGGGACTAGAAAGTTCTTC.

This clone occurred once. The chain uses TRBV28 and TRBJ2-7, with D possibly being TRBD2 (6 bases). V lost 3 bases, J lost 3 bases, and 15 bases lay in between. The length of the CDR3 is 15 residues. The germline CDR1 and CDR2 sequences are MDHEN and SYDVKM. This chain's CDR3 is CASSLIGRFVYEQYF. CDR3 DNA sequence: TGTGCCAGCAGTTTGATCGGGAGATTCGTCTACGAGCAGTACTTC. Variable domain in full (rest from reference TRBV28 and TRBJ2-7): DVKVTQSSRYLVKRTGEKVFLECVQDMDHENMFWYRQDPGLGLRLIYFSYDVKMKEKGDIPEGYSVSREKKERFSLILESASTNQTSMYLCASSLIGRFVYEQYFGPGTRLTVT.

This sequence joins TRBV13 and TRBJ1-2, with D maybe TRBD1 (6 bases). Trimming stripped 0 bases from V and 6 bases from J, with 17 bases between. The CDR3 is 16 residues long. The germline V gene has CDR1 PRHDT and CDR2 FYEKMQ (reference sequence). CDR3: CASSLGGFGGSHGYTF. CDR3 nucleotide sequence: TGTGCCAGCAGCTTAGGGGGTTTTGGGGGCTCCCATGGCTACACCTTC.

About this clone: At one of its ends the junction is not consistent with the germline gene, which may arise from a read error. This chain's CDR3 is CASSEYDWDSFSTDTRYF. Written as DNA, the CDR3 is TGTGCCAGCAGTGAATATGATTGGGACAGTTTTTCCACAGATACGCGGTATTTT. The rearrangement links TRBV25-1 to TRBJ2-3; TRBD1 aligns across 7 bases. The germline V gene encodes CDR1 MGHDK and CDR2 SYGVNS. The CDR3 has 18 residues.

The V gene is TRBV5-4, the J gene TRBJ1-2; 7 positions agree with TRBD1. The V gene's germline CDR1 is SGHNT and CDR2 YYREEE (reference sequence). CDR3 size: 14 residues. With V trimmed by 4 bases and J by 4 bases, 7 bases remained unmatched. The CDR3 sequence is CASSRRQGTYGYTF. In DNA, the CDR3 is TGTGCCAGCAGCCGAAGACAGGGAACCTATGGCTACACCTTC.